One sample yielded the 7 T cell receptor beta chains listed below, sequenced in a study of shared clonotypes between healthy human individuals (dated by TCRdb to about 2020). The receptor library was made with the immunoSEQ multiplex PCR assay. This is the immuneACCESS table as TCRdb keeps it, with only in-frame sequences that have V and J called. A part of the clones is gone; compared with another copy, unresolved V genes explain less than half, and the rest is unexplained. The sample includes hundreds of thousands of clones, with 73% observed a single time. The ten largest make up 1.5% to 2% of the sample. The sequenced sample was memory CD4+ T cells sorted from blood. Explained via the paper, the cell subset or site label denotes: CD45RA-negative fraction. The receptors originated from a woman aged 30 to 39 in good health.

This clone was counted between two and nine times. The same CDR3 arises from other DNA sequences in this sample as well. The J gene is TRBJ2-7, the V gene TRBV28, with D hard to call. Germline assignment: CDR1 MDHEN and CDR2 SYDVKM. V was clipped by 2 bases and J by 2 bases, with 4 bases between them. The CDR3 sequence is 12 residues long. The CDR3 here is CASSLRAYEQYF. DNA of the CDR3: TGTGCCAGCAGTTTAAGGGCCTACGAGCAGTACTTC. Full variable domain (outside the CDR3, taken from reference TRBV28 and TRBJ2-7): DVKVTQSSRYLVKRTGEKVFLECVQDMDHENMFWYRQDPGLGLRLIYFSYDVKMKEKGDIPEGYSVSREKKERFSLILESASTNQTSMYLCASSLRAYEQYFGPGTRLTVT.

The CDR3 nucleotides are TGCGCCAGCAGCGAGATAGAGGATGGCTACACCTTC. It specifies CASSEIEDGYTF. V gene TRBV5-1 combines with J gene TRBJ1-2; unclear D gene. Trimming took off 4 bases at V and 6 bases at J, with 10 bases between the two ends. CDR1 is SGHRS and CDR2 is YFSETQ in the germline V gene. There are 12 residues in the CDR3.

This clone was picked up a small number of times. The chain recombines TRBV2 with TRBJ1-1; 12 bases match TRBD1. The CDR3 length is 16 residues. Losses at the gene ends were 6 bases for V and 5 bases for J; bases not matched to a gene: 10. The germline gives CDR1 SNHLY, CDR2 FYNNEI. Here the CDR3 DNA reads TGTGCCAGCAGAGGGACAGGGGGCCTAACTAGTACTGAAGCTTTCTTT. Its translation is CASRGTGGLTSTEAFF.

CDR3 residues: CAWSPTVSYNEQFF. The DNA for the CDR3 is TGTGCCTGGAGTCCCACTGTTTCCTACAATGAGCAGTTCTTC. This chain uses TRBV30 with TRBJ2-1; unclear D gene. The CDR3 totals 14 residues. CDR1 GTSNPN and CDR2 SVGIG come from the germline V gene (reference sequence). The V and J ends lost 2 bases and 1 base respectively, with 9 bases between them.

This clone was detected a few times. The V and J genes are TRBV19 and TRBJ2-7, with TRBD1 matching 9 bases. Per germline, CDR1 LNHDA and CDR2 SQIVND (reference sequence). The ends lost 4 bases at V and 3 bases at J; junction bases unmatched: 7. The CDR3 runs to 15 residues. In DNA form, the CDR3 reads TGTGCCAGTAGTAGACAGGGGGTTCGTGTCTACGAGCAGTACTTC. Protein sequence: CASSRQGVRVYEQYF.

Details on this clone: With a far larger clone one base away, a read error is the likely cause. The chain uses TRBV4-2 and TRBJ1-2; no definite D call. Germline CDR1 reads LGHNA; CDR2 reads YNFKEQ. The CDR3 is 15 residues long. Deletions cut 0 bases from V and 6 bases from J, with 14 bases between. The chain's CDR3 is CASSQDRALSNGYTF. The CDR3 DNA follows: TGTGCCAGCAGCCAAGATCGGGCCCTCTCCAATGGCTACACCTTC.

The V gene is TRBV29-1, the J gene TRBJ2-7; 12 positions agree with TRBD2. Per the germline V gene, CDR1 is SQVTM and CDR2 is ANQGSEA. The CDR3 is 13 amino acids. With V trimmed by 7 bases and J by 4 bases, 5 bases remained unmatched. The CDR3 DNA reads TGCAGCGCACTAGCGGGAGGTGTTTACGAGCAGTACTTC. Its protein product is CSALAGGVYEQYF.